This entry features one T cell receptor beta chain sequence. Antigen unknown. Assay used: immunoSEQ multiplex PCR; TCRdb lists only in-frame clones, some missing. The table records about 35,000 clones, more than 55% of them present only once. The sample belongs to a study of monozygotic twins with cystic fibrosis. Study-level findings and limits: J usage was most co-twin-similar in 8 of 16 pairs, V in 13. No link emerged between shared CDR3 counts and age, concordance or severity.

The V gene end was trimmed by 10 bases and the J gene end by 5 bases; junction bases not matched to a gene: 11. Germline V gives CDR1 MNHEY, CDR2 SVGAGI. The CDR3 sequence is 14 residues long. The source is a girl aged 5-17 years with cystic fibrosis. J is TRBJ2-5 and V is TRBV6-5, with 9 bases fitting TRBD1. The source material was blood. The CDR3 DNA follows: TGTGCCACTCGGGACAGGGTCATAGGGGAGACCCAGTACTTC. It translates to CATRDRVIGETQYF.